This T cell receptor (beta chain) was profiled in a study of graft-versus-host responses after intestinal transplantation. Overall study context: Those transplanted obtained multivisceral, liver-intestinal, or isolated intestinal grafts. Anti-thymocyte globulin induction, then tacrolimus and steroids for roughly 3 years, went to all recipients. Study-level results: Graft-donor T cell macrochimerism coincided with high graft-versus-host to host-versus-graft clonal ratios in allografts. Recipient marrow showed GvH clones, some seen first in ileum or blood.

CDR3 length equals 16 residues. The germline V gene encodes CDR1 MNHEY and CDR2 SMNVEV (reference sequence). The V segment lost 4 bases and the J segment 0 bases; nucleotides outside the gene matches: 4. Some clones are missing from TCRdb's copy, which holds only in-frame ones; the method was immunoSEQ multiplex PCR. The table records some 70,000 clones, just under 95% of them present only once. For this clone: Its antigen is unidentified.

The sequence came from a human patient who received an intestinal transplant, so some T cells may come from the graft donor. This material consisted of bone marrow, taken around 730 days after intestinal transplantation. The rearrangement uses TRBV27 and TRBJ2-3; 10 bases agree with TRBD2. This CDR3 reads CASSWGLAISTDTQYF. The CDR3 DNA is TGTGCCAGCAGTTGGGGACTAGCGATTAGCACAGATACGCAGTATTTT.